The clone carrying this TCR beta chain was counted only a few times. Its matching antigen is unknown. The sample comes from a study of beta chain features in type 1 diabetes. The overall study: Patients and healthy donors were similar in age, gender and cell yields. Across every sample, some 110 million sorted cells were examined in total. Study-wide points: A definitive answer on HLA type influencing TCRB rearrangement was not reached here. Cells expressing TCR highly could be over-represented by cDNA sequencing.

J gave up 0 bases and V 4 bases, and 6 bases lay outside the gene matches. Germline V CDR1 and CDR2: MDHEN, SYDVKM. The CDR3 extends over 17 amino acids. Sequencing targeted expressed TCRB transcripts, as all isolated RNA had been reverse transcribed. Sequencing used immunoSEQ multiplex PCR; TCRdb keeps in-frame clones, though not all of them. The sample lists under 450,000 clones, less than 15% occurring once. The V call is TRBV28, the J call TRBJ2-7, with 13 bases fitting TRBD2. Material: naive CD4+ T cells from blood. This sequence originates from a woman under 30 in good health. CDR3 residues: CASSSGTSGKSSYEQYF. CDR3 nucleotides: TGTGCCAGCAGTTCCGGGACTAGCGGGAAAAGCTCCTACGAGCAGTACTTC.